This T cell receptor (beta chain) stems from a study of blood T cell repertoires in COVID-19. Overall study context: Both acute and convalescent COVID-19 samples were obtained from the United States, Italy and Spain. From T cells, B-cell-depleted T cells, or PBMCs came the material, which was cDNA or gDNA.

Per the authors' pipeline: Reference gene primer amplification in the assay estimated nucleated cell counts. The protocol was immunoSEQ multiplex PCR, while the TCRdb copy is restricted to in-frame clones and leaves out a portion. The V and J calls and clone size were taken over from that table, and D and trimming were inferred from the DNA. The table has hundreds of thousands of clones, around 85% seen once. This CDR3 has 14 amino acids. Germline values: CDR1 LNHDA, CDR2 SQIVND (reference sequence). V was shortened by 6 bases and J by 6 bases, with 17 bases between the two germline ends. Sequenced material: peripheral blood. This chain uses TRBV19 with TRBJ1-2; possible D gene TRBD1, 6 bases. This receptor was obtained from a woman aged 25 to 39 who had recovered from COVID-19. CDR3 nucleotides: TGTGCCAGTAGAGGGGACATCAGAAAAGATGGCTACACCTTC. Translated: CASRGDIRKDGYTF.